Described below is a single T cell receptor (beta chain) sequence and its context. Under the authors' procedure: Amplifying reference gene primers gave estimates of nucleated cell counts. Clones were sequenced by immunoSEQ multiplex PCR, and TCRdb holds only the in-frame ones, with some missing. The V and J calls and clone size are taken from that table; D and trimming were inferred from the DNA. The sample records about 53,000 clones, around 79% being singletons. The sample is drawn from a study of blood T cell repertoires in COVID-19. Study summary: There were acute and convalescent COVID-19 samples, and they came from the United States, Italy and Spain. T cells, B-cell-depleted T cells, or PBMCs supplied cDNA or gDNA.

Per germline, CDR1 SGHTA and CDR2 FQGNSA. Trimming took 0 bases from V and 4 from J; bases not matched to a gene: 6. This CDR3 is built from 16 residues. This clonotype was sampled from a man between 65 and 85 years old with active or convalescent COVID-19. This sequence joins TRBV7-2 and TRBJ2-3, with TRBD2 matching 8 bases. The sequenced sample was peripheral blood. For the CDR3, the DNA is TGTGCCAGCAGCTTAGCGAGCCCGCGGGGGGCAGATACGCAGTATTTT. Encoded protein: CASSLASPRGADTQYF.